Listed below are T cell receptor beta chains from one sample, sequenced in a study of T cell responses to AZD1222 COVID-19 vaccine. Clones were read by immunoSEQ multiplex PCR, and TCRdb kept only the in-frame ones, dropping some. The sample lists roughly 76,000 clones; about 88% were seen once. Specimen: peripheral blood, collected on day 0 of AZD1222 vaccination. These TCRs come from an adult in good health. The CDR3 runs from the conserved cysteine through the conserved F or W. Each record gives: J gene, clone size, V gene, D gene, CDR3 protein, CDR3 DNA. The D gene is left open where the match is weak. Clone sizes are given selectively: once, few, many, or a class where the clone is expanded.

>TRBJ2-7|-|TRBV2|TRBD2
CASRLGLAGAEQYF
TGTGCCAGCAGGCTGGGTCTAGCGGGAGCCGAGCAGTACTTC
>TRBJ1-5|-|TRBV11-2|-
CASSKDGRGNQPQHF
TGTGCCAGCAGCAAAGATGGCAGGGGCAATCAGCCCCAGCATTTT
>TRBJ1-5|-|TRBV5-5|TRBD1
CASSLTGGYSNQPQHF
TGTGCCAGCAGCCTGACAGGGGGTTATAGCAATCAGCCCCAGCATTTT
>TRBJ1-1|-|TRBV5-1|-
CASSLDRGTTEAFF
TGCGCCAGCAGCTTGGATAGGGGCACGACTGAAGCTTTCTTT
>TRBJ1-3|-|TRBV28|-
CASSPPRKENGNTIYF
TGTGCCAGCAGCCCTCCAAGAAAGGAAAACGGAAACACCATATATTTT
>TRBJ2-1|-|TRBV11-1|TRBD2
CASQRAGGSLVEQFF
TGTGCCAGCCAACGGGCGGGGGGATCCTTGGTTGAGCAGTTCTTC
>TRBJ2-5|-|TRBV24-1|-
CATSDSGQETQYF
TGTGCCACCAGTGATTCAGGCCAAGAGACCCAGTACTTC
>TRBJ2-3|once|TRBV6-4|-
CASSDRGSPRPDTQYF
TGTGCCAGCAGTGACCGGGGATCTCCTCGGCCAGATACGCAGTATTTT
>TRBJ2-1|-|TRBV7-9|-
CASSLTFGYDEQFF
TGTGCCAGCAGCTTAACGTTCGGCTACGATGAGCAGTTCTTC
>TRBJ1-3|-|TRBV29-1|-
CSVEDPTLGNTIYF
TGCAGCGTTGAAGATCCGACTCTGGGAAACACCATATATTTT
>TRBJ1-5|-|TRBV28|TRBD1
CASSSVPGQGERGQPQHF
TGTGCCAGCAGCTCCGTCCCGGGACAGGGTGAACGGGGTCAGCCCCAGCATTTT
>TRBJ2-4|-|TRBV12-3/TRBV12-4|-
CASSLKERWIQYF
TGTGCCAGCAGTTTAAAGGAAAGGTGGATTCAGTACTTC
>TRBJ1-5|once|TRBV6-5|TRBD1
CASRLQGNQPQHF
TGTGCCAGCAGATTACAGGGGAATCAGCCCCAGCATTTT
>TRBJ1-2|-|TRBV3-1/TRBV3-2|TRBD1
CASHRGGGYGYTF
TGTGCCAGCCACAGGGGGGGAGGATATGGCTACACCTTC
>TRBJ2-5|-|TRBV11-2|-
CASSIWDTQETQYF
TGTGCCAGCAGCATCTGGGACACCCAAGAGACCCAGTACTTC
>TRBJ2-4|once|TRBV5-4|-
CASSAAGVVKNIQYF
TGTGCCAGCAGCGCGGCAGGGGTGGTCAAAAACATTCAGTACTTC
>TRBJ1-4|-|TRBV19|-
CASSIGGGRANEKLFF
TGTGCCAGTAGTATAGGTGGGGGAAGGGCTAATGAAAAACTGTTTTTT
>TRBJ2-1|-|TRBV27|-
CASSLGRYNEQFF
TGTGCCAGCAGTTTGGGACGATACAATGAGCAGTTCTTC
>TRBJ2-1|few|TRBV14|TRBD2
CASSYRLAGANEQFF
TGTGCCAGCAGCTACCGACTAGCGGGAGCCAATGAGCAGTTCTTC
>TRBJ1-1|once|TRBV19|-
CASSRTLNTEAFF
TGTGCCAGTAGCCGGACATTGAACACTGAAGCTTTCTTT
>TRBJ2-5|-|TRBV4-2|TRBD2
CASSQAPTSGRKTQYF
TGTGCCAGCAGCCAAGCGCCCACTAGCGGGAGGAAGACCCAGTACTTC
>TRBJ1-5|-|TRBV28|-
CASRGTGEANQPQHF
TGTGCCAGCAGAGGTACAGGCGAGGCTAATCAGCCCCAGCATTTT
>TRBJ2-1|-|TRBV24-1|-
CATSGLESNEQFF
TGTGCCACCAGTGGACTAGAGTCCAATGAGCAGTTCTTC
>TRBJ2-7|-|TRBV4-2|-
CASSQDGIGAQYF
TGTGCCAGCAGCCAAGATGGGATTGGTGCGCAGTACTTC
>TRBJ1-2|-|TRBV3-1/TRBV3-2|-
CASSDGTGGYTF
TGTGCCAGCAGCGACGGGACGGGCGGCTACACCTTC
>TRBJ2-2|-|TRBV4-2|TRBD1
CASSQPQGTGGTGELFF
TGTGCCAGCAGCCAACCACAGGGAACAGGGGGCACCGGGGAGCTGTTTTTT
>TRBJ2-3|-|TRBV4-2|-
CASSQDGRAIWGDTQYF
TGTGCCAGCAGCCAAGATGGGCGGGCCATATGGGGAGATACGCAGTATTTT
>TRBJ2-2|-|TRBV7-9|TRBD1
CASSSGTANTGELFF
TGTGCCAGCAGCTCCGGGACAGCGAACACCGGGGAGCTGTTTTTT
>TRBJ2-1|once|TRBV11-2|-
CASSLRADRYNEQFF
TGTGCCAGCAGCTTAAGGGCCGACAGGTACAATGAGCAGTTCTTC
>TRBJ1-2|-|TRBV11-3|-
CASSLVSIGGYTF
TGTGCCAGCAGCTTAGTCAGTATCGGTGGCTACACCTTC
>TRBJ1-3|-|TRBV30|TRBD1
CAADRGTGNTIYF
TGTGCCGCCGACAGGGGGACTGGAAACACCATATATTTT
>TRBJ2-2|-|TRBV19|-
CASSFQGGGPNTGELFF
TGTGCCAGTAGTTTTCAAGGAGGGGGGCCCAACACCGGGGAGCTGTTTTTT
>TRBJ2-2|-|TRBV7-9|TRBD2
CASSSRTSGIDGELFF
TGTGCCAGCAGCTCCCGGACTAGCGGGATAGACGGGGAGCTGTTTTTT
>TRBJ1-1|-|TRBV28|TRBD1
CASSSPRGQEELAVTEAFF
TGTGCCAGCAGCTCACCCCGGGGACAGGAGGAATTGGCCGTAACTGAAGCTTTCTTT
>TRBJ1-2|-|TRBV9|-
CASSVSAYGYTF
TGTGCCAGCAGCGTATCTGCCTATGGCTACACCTTC
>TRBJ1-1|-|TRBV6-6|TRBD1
CASTQQGAGTEAFF
TGTGCCAGCACTCAGCAGGGGGCTGGCACTGAAGCTTTCTTT
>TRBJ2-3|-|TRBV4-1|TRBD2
CASSQGGGAGRTDTQYF
TGCGCCAGCAGCCAAGGGGGAGGGGCAGGGCGAACAGATACGCAGTATTTT
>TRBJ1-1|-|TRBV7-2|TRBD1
CASSSRTGGTEAFF
TGTGCCAGCAGCTCGCGAACAGGGGGCACTGAAGCTTTCTTT
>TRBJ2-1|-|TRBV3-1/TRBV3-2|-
CASSRGRTVYNEQFF
TGTGCCAGCAGCCGTGGACGGACCGTCTACAATGAGCAGTTCTTC
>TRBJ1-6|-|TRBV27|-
CASTTPRGRLDSPLHF
TGTGCCAGCACTACCCCGAGGGGGAGGCTTGATTCACCCCTCCACTTT
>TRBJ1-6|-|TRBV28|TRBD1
CASSPPGQSNSPLHF
TGTGCCAGCAGCCCCCCGGGACAGAGTAATTCACCCCTCCACTTT
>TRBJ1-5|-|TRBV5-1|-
CASSPEPGGNQPQHF
TGCGCCAGCAGCCCGGAACCTGGTGGCAATCAGCCCCAGCATTTT
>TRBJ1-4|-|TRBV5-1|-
CASSLGGAPEKLFF
TGCGCCAGCAGCTTGGGAGGGGCTCCTGAAAAACTGTTTTTT
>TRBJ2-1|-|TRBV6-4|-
CASSDSRGFEQFF
TGTGCCAGCAGTGACTCACGGGGGTTTGAGCAGTTCTTC
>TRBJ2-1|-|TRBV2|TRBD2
CASQFGIGLAGYNEQFF
TGTGCCAGCCAATTCGGGATCGGGCTAGCGGGATACAATGAGCAGTTCTTC
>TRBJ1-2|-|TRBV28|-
CASRPTLFYGYTF
TGTGCCAGCAGACCGACACTTTTCTATGGCTACACCTTC
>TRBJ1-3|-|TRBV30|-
CAWSDLSAGNTIYF
TGTGCCTGGAGTGACCTTTCGGCGGGAAACACCATATATTTT